This TCR beta chain is from a study of blood T cell repertoires in COVID-19. In the study overall: From the United States, Italy and Spain came samples of acute and convalescent COVID-19.

V lost 8 bases and J 2 bases, leaving 9 bases between the germline ends. CDR1 LNHNV and CDR2 YYDKDF come from the germline V gene (reference sequence). This CDR3 is built from 12 residues. Some clones are missing from TCRdb's copy, which holds only in-frame ones; the method was immunoSEQ multiplex PCR. The sample carries 150,000 to 160,000 clones, just under 85% recorded once. This TCR was sampled from an older woman with acute or convalescent COVID-19. The J gene is TRBJ1-2, the V gene TRBV15, with D uncertain. Sequencing used peripheral blood. In nucleotides, the CDR3 is TGTGCCACCTCCCATCGGAACTATGGCTACACCTTC. Translated: CATSHRNYGYTF.